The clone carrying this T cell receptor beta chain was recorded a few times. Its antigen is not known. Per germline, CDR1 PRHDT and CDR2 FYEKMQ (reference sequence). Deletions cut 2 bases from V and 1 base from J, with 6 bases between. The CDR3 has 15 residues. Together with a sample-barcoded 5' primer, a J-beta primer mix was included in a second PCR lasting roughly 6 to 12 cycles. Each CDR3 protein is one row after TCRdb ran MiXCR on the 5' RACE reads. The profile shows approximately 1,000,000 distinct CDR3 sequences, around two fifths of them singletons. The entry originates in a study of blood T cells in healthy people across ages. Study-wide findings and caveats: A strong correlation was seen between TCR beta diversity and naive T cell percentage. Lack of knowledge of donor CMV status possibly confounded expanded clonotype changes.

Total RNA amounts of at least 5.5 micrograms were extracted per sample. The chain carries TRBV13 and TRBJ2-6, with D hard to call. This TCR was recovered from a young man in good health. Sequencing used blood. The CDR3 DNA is TGTGCCAGCAGCTTAATCGGATCTGGGGCCAACGTCCTGACTTTC. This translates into CASSLIGSGANVLTF.